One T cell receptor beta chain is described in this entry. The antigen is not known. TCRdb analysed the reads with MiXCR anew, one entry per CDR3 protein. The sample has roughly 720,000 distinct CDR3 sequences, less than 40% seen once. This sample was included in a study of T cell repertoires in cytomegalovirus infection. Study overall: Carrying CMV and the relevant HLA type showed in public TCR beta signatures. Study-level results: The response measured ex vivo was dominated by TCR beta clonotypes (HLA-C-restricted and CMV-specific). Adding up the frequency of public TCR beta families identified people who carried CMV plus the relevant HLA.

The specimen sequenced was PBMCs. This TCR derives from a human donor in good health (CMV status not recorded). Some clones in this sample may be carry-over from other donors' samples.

This CDR3 is CASSLRVLQPDSGNTIYF. CDR3 in DNA: TGTGCCAGCAGCTTAAGAGTCCTACAGCCGGACTCTGGAAACACCATATATTTT. The chain uses TRBV11-2 and TRBJ1-3, with D unclear. The CDR3 length is 18 residues. V lost 2 bases to trimming and J lost 0 bases, with 17 bases between them. The germline V gene encodes CDR1 SGHAT and CDR2 FQNNGV.